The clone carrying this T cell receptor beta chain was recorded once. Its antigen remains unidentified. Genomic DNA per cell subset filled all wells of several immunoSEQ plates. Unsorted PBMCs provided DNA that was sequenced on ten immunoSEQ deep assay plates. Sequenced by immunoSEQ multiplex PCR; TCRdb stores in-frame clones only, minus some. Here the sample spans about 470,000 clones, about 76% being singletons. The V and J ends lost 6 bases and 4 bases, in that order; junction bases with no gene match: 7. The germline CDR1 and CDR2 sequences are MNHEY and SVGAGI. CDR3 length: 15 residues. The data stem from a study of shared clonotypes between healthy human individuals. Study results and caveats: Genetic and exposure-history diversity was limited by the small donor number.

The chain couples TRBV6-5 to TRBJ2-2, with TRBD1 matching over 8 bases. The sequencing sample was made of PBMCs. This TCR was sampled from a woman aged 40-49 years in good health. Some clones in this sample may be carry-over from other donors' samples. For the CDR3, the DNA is TGTGCCAGCAGATCCAGGGGGCTCGGCACCGGGGAGCTGTTTTTT. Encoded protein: CASRSRGLGTGELFF.